Presented here are 10 T cell receptor beta chains from one specimen sequenced in a study of identifying expanded T cells in peripheral blood. Data came from immunoSEQ multiplex PCR; TCRdb stores just in-frame clones and leaves some out. The data show around 81,000 clones, with about 85% seen just once and roughly 4.1% held by the top ten. Sequencing used blood. The receptors were sampled from a person aged 18 to 70 in good health.

The CDR3 DNA is TGTGCCAGCAGCCAAGGAGGGACGGGATCCGGAAACACCATATATTTT. Encoded protein: CASSQGGTGSGNTIYF. The chain combines TRBV11-3 with TRBJ1-3; D is possibly TRBD1 (5 bases). The germline V and J ends were trimmed by 5 bases and 4 bases, with 18 bases remaining between them. This CDR3 spans 16 amino acids. Germline-derived CDR1 and CDR2 are SGHNT and YENEEA.

The chain is built from TRBV19 and TRBJ1-1, with 7 positions matching TRBD1. The CDR3 spans 12 residues. Per germline, CDR1 LNHDA and CDR2 SQIVND (reference sequence). V dropped 7 bases and J dropped 4; count of bases not matched to a gene: 3. The CDR3 reads CASKGTATEAFF. Written as DNA, the CDR3 is TGTGCCAGTAAGGGGACAGCCACTGAAGCTTTCTTT.

This clone was seen just once. The chain uses TRBV2 and TRBJ2-1, with 10 positions matching TRBD2. This CDR3 has 16 amino acids. Per the germline V gene, CDR1 is SNHLY and CDR2 is FYNNEI. Trimming cost V 3 bases and J 3 bases; bases outside gene matches: 5. DNA for the CDR3: TGTGCCAGCAGTGACGTAGCGGGGGGTATCTACAATGAGCAGTTCTTC. Translating it yields CASSDVAGGIYNEQFF.

The chain joins TRBV7-3 to TRBJ2-7; 7 bases fit TRBD1. The germline V gene encodes CDR1 SGHTA and CDR2 FQGTGA. The CDR3 contains 13 residues. The J segment lost 8 bases and the V segment lost 1 base, leaving 5 bases of the junction unmatched. Written as DNA, the CDR3 is TGTGCCAGCAGCTTAAACAGGGGTCAGAAGCAGTACTTC. It is translated as CASSLNRGQKQYF.

This clone was recorded only once. The chain has TRBV10-3 and TRBJ1-1, with D unclear. The length of the CDR3 is 12 residues. Germline CDR1 and CDR2: ENHRY and SYGVKD. V lost 3 bases, J lost 5 bases, and 7 bases lay in between. The CDR3 region has the DNA TGTGCCATCAGTGAAGTGGGAACTGAAGCTTTCTTT. It specifies CAISEVGTEAFF.

The rearrangement uses TRBV10-1 and TRBJ2-2; D may be TRBD2 (8 bases). The V gene lost 0 bases and the J gene lost 6 bases, with 35 bases spanning the gap. The CDR3 spans 23 residues. Germline V lookup: CDR1 WNHNN, CDR2 SYGVQD (reference sequence). The CDR3 DNA follows: TGCGCCAGCAGTGAGTCGCAGATAGGGGGCAGCGGGGGCCCCGAAGAGAGACCCGGGGAGCTGTTTTTT. Translated: CASSESQIGGSGGPEERPGELFF.

This sequence joins TRBV27 and TRBJ2-1; 10 nucleotides match TRBD1. The CDR3 covers 17 residues. Unmatched junction bases numbered 14, after V lost 7 bases and J lost 5 bases. Germline CDR1 MNHEY, CDR2 SMNVEV (reference sequence). The CDR3 nucleotides are TGTGCCAGCATGCGGGGAACCGGGACAGGGGAGAACAATGAGCAGTTCTTC. This translates into CASMRGTGTGENNEQFF.

J is TRBJ1-2 and V is TRBV19; D perhaps matches TRBD1 (6 bases). Trimming stripped 1 base from V and 8 bases from J, with 14 bases between. Germline CDR1 is LNHDA and CDR2 is SQIVND (reference sequence). This CDR3 has 14 amino acids. CDR3 nucleotide sequence: TGTGCCAGTAGTATAGGTAATCAGGGGACCGGCTACACCTTC. Its protein product is CASSIGNQGTGYTF.

The chain couples TRBV6-5 to TRBJ2-7, with D uncertain. The V gene lost 6 bases and the J gene lost 3 bases, with 18 bases spanning the gap. The CDR3 consists of 15 residues. Germline V gene lookup returns CDR1 MNHEY and CDR2 SVGAGI. The CDR3: CASSNPKFSSYEQYF. The CDR3 coding sequence is TGTGCCAGCAGCAACCCCAAGTTTAGTAGCTACGAGCAGTACTTC.

The gene calls are TRBV29-1 and TRBJ1-1; D possibly corresponds to TRBD1 (6 bases). Germline-derived CDR1 and CDR2 are SQVTM and ANQGSEA. V dropped 4 bases and J dropped 1 base, with 7 bases sitting between them. The CDR3 totals 12 residues. The CDR3 loop reads CSVARGNTEAFF. The CDR3 nucleotides read TGCAGCGTTGCCAGGGGGAACACTGAAGCTTTCTTT.